The 23 T cell receptor beta chains below come from one sample, sequenced in a study of cytomegalovirus exposure and HLA in healthy donors. The PCR employed 60 Vbeta primers together with 13 Jbeta primers. Only in-frame clones appear in the TCRdb table, and some are missing; sequencing was by immunoSEQ multiplex PCR. The sample lists approximately 130,000 clones, around 74% occurring once. Sequenced material: PBMCs. The receptor source for this set is a man aged 25 to 40 in good health and CMV-seronegative.

The chain carries TRBV6-1 and TRBJ2-3; no reliable D call. Deletions cut 2 bases from V and 3 bases from J, with 3 bases between. CDR1 and CDR2 (germline): MNHNS, SASEGT. This CDR3 has 12 residues. CDR3 in DNA: TGTGCCAGCAGTGAACTGACAGATACGCAGTATTTT. Translating it yields CASSELTDTQYF.

The CDR3 protein is CAWSGLAGSYNEQFF. CDR3 in DNA: TGTGCCTGGAGTGGACTAGCGGGCTCCTACAATGAGCAGTTCTTC. The genes are TRBV30 and TRBJ2-1; 10 nucleotides agree with TRBD2. Germline loops: CDR1 GTSNPN, CDR2 SVGIG (reference sequence). V gave up 1 base and J gave up 0 bases; unmatched junction bases: 0. CDR3 length equals 15 residues.

V usage is TRBV9 and J usage is TRBJ2-2; D possibly corresponds to TRBD1 (6 bases). The CDR3 sequence is 17 residues long. From germline, CDR1 is SGDLS and CDR2 YYNGEE. The ends were cut back, 2 bases at V and 4 bases at J, with 18 bases in the middle. The CDR3: CASSVDRNQGGTGELFF. In nucleotides, the CDR3 is TGTGCCAGCAGCGTCGACAGGAACCAAGGGGGCACCGGGGAGCTGTTTTTT.

In this sample, this clone turned up a few times. The V gene is TRBV19, the J gene TRBJ2-1; D gene uncertain. The germline V gene encodes CDR1 LNHDA and CDR2 SQIVND (reference sequence). This CDR3 has 13 residues. Trimming took off 4 bases at V and 0 bases at J, with 4 bases between the two ends. This CDR3 is CASSTGSYNEQFF. As DNA, the CDR3 is TGTGCCAGTAGTACCGGCTCCTACAATGAGCAGTTCTTC.

The chain couples TRBV28 to TRBJ1-4, with D perhaps matching TRBD1 (5 bases). This CDR3 contains 14 residues. V was clipped by 6 bases and J by 7 bases, with 15 bases between them. Germline V lookup: CDR1 MDHEN, CDR2 SYDVKM. The CDR3 region is CASSLQVGGEKLFF. The DNA for the CDR3 is TGTGCCAGCAGCCTACAGGTGGGAGGTGAAAAACTGTTTTTT.

The chain combines TRBV16 with TRBJ2-7; 12 bases align to TRBD1. V lost 3 bases, J lost 6 bases, and 12 bases stayed unmatched. Looked up from germline, CDR1 is KGHSY and CDR2 is FQNENV. The CDR3 has 17 residues. The CDR3 loop is CASSHKNPGQGASEQYF. The DNA of the CDR3 is TGTGCCAGCAGCCACAAAAATCCGGGACAGGGGGCGTCCGAGCAGTACTTC. Looking up the rest from reference TRBV16 and TRBJ2-7 gives the full variable domain: GEEVAQTPKHLVRGEGQKAKLYCAPIKGHSYVFWYQQVLKNEFKFLISFQNENVFDETGMPKERFSAKCLPNSPCSLEIQATKLEDSAVYFCASSHKNPGQGASEQYFGPGTRLTVT.

The rearrangement links TRBV6-6 to TRBJ1-3; no clear D gene. This CDR3 spans 16 amino acids. In germline, CDR1 is MNHNY, CDR2 SVGAGI (reference sequence). V lost 0 bases to trimming and J lost 2 bases, with 11 bases between them. DNA of the CDR3: TGTGCCAGCAGTTACTCGGGGAGTACTACTGGAAACACCATATATTTT. It translates to CASSYSGSTTGNTIYF.

In regard to this clone: Other DNA sequences in this sample translate to the same CDR3. The chain joins TRBV28 to TRBJ2-3; no clear D gene. Trimming stripped 3 bases from V and 2 bases from J, with 6 bases between. The CDR3 totals 13 residues. CDR1 is MDHEN and CDR2 is SYDVKM in the germline V gene. For the CDR3, the DNA is TGTGCCAGCAGTTTCACTCTCACAGATACGCAGTATTTT. The encoded protein is CASSFTLTDTQYF.

The chain recombines TRBV29-1 with TRBJ2-5, with D uncertain. This CDR3 contains 13 residues. Germline-derived CDR1 and CDR2 are SQVTM and ANQGSEA. The V end was cut by 3 bases, the J end by 1 base, with 9 bases between. CDR3 in amino acids: CSVDNTRQETQYF. As DNA, the CDR3 is TGCAGCGTTGATAATACACGCCAAGAGACCCAGTACTTC.

J is TRBJ2-7 and V is TRBV27, with D possibly matching TRBD2 (5 bases). Trimming stripped 3 bases from V and 7 bases from J, with 13 bases between. The CDR3 has 13 residues. Germline CDR1 reads MNHEY; CDR2 reads SMNVEV (reference sequence). CDR3 sequence: CASSFGLLGEQYF. The DNA of the CDR3 is TGTGCCAGCAGTTTTGGACTTTTAGGGGAGCAGTACTTC.

Worth noting for this clone: Other DNA sequences from this sample encode an identical CDR3 as well. The chain links TRBV5-1 to TRBJ2-7; 9 nucleotides align to TRBD2. The CDR3 covers 14 residues. Germline values: CDR1 SGHRS, CDR2 YFSETQ. Trimming removed 4 bases from V and 4 bases from J; junction bases left unmatched: 6. The CDR3 region has the DNA TGCGCCAGCAGCCTGACGACTAGCGGATACGAGCAGTACTTC. Amino acids: CASSLTTSGYEQYF. Together with reference TRBV5-1 and TRBJ2-7, the CDR3 gives the full variable domain: KAGVTQTPRYLIKTRGQQVTLSCSPISGHRSVSWYQQTPGQGLQFLFEYFSETQRNKGNFPGRFSGRQFSNSRSEMNVSTLELGDSALYLCASSLTTSGYEQYFGPGTRLTVT.

This chain uses TRBV25-1 with TRBJ2-3; D might be TRBD1 (6 bases). This CDR3 region has 14 residues. In germline, CDR1 is MGHDK, CDR2 SYGVNS. Between the trimmed V and J ends, which lost 5 bases and 2 bases, there was a span of 11 bases. In DNA, the CDR3 is TGTGCCAGCAGTAGGTCAGGGGACACAGATACGCAGTATTTT. Encoded protein: CASSRSGDTDTQYF.

In this sample, this clone turned up a few times. V usage is TRBV5-1 and J usage is TRBJ2-7; the D is unclear. This CDR3 spans 15 amino acids. Germline CDR1 and CDR2: SGHRS and YFSETQ. The ends were cut back, 2 bases at V and 6 bases at J, with 18 bases in the middle. The CDR3 DNA reads TGCGCCAGCAGCTTACTGGTCTCCCCCCTAGTCGAGCAGTACTTC. Translation gives CASSLLVSPLVEQYF.

The CDR3 sequence: CASSPGTGLETQYF. The CDR3 region has the DNA TGTGCCAGCTCACCCGGGACAGGACTGGAGACCCAGTACTTC. V is TRBV18 and J is TRBJ2-5; 8 bases are a match to TRBD1. The V segment lost 3 bases and the J segment 5 bases; nucleotides outside the gene matches: 5. The CDR3 spans 14 residues. From germline, CDR1 is KGHSH and CDR2 LQKENI.

The chain carries TRBV29-1 and TRBJ2-7, with D maybe TRBD1 (6 bases). The CDR3 runs 13 residues. CDR1 and CDR2 (germline): SQVTM, ANQGSEA. Trimming pared 0 bases from V and 6 bases from J, leaving 12 bases between. CDR3 sequence: CSVEEGGFSEQYF. The DNA of the CDR3 is TGCAGCGTTGAAGAAGGGGGATTCTCCGAGCAGTACTTC.

V and J are TRBV11-2 and TRBJ2-7; a possible D gene is TRBD1 (5 bases). This CDR3 spans 15 amino acids. Germline V gene lookup returns CDR1 SGHAT and CDR2 FQNNGV. Trimming stripped 5 bases from V and 5 bases from J, with 19 bases between. The CDR3 DNA reads as TGTGCCAGCAGCAATCCCCCCCAGGGTCAACACGAGCAGTACTTC. It encodes CASSNPPQGQHEQYF.

This chain joins TRBV9 and TRBJ1-2; D gene ambiguous. CDR1 and CDR2 (germline): SGDLS, YYNGEE. This CDR3 is 14 amino acids long. Trimming shortened V by 3 bases and J by 2 bases, and 11 bases separated the two germline ends. CDR3 sequence (DNA): TGTGCCAGCAGCGACAACGGAGGGAACTATGGCTACACCTTC. Protein sequence: CASSDNGGNYGYTF.

This clone was counted a single time. The chain joins TRBV2 to TRBJ2-3; tentatively, D is TRBD2 (6 bases). Trimming took off 5 bases at V and 3 bases at J, with 9 bases between the two ends. Per germline, CDR1 SNHLY and CDR2 FYNNEI. The CDR3 contains 13 residues. The CDR3: CASSSGGTDTQYF. CDR3 DNA sequence: TGTGCCAGCAGTTCCGGGGGAACAGATACGCAGTATTTT.

The chain recombines TRBV6-1 with TRBJ1-2, with D unresolved. The V end lost 6 bases, the J end lost 0 bases, and 11 bases lay between the germline ends. From germline, CDR1 is MNHNS and CDR2 SASEGT. The CDR3 spans 14 residues. The CDR3 loop reads CASRVDIANYGYTF. In nucleotides, the CDR3 is TGTGCCAGCAGAGTAGACATTGCTAACTATGGCTACACCTTC.

Remarks on this clone: At one of its ends the junction is not consistent with the germline gene, which may arise from a read error. The chain joins TRBV7-7 to TRBJ2-1, with 10 nucleotides matching TRBD2. The CDR3 spans 13 residues. Germline V gene data show CDR1 as SSHAT and CDR2 as FNYEAQ (reference sequence). For the CDR3, the DNA is TGTGCTAGCAGCCTGGGACTAGCGAATGAGCAGTTCTTC. Its translation is CASSLGLANEQFF.

The V gene is TRBV19, the J gene TRBJ2-3, with 8 bases that match TRBD1. The CDR3 runs to 14 residues. Germline CDR1 reads LNHDA; CDR2 reads SQIVND (reference sequence). The V segment lost 5 bases and the J segment 1 base; nucleotides outside the gene matches: 2. This CDR3 reads CASSVQGGTDTQYF. The CDR3 DNA is TGTGCCAGTAGTGTACAGGGGGGCACAGATACGCAGTATTTT.

The chain combines TRBV9 with TRBJ2-3, with 10 positions matching TRBD2. The CDR3 is 15 residues long. V gave up 0 bases and J gave up 5 bases; unmatched junction bases: 3. CDR1 is SGDLS, CDR2 YYNGEE, per germline. The CDR3 DNA reads as TGTGCCAGCAGCGTAGATCAGCGGGGGGGAGATACGCAGTATTTT. Amino acids: CASSVDQRGGDTQYF.

A few counts support this clone. This chain connects TRBV2 to TRBJ2-3; 7 bases are shared with TRBD2. Germline CDR1 is SNHLY and CDR2 is FYNNEI. V lost 1 base to trimming and J lost 4 bases; unmatched junction nucleotides: 5. The CDR3 is made up of 15 amino acids. CDR3 in DNA: TGTGCCAGCAGTGAAGGCGGCGGGAGTTCAGATACGCAGTATTTT. Translation: CASSEGGGSSDTQYF.